This T cell receptor beta chain originates from a study of CD8 T cells in Susac syndrome. Background on the study: Each patient with Susac syndrome, at the time of blood draw, was therapy-naive, on corticosteroids, or on intravenous immunoglobulin alone. Study-wide findings and caveats: The CD4+ T cell repertoires from Susac syndrome exhibited no clonal expansion.

CDR3 length: 14 amino acids. The germline V gene has CDR1 GTSNPN and CDR2 SVGIG (reference sequence). V was pared by 0 bases and J by 4 bases, with 2 bases of the junction left unmatched. As regards this clonotype: What it binds is unknown.

The diagnostic criteria were recently defined, and patients with Susac syndrome met them for definite or probable disease. RNA, at about 0.45 to 1 ug, was reverse transcribed with random hexamers. Amplification of TCR beta CDR3 used immunoSEQ multiplex PCR across 54 Vbeta and 13 Jbeta. Via MiXCR, TCRdb re-called the immunoSEQ multiplex PCR reads, giving one row per CDR3 protein. The sample yields 170,000 or so distinct CDR3 sequences, 85% to 95% seen once. This TCR derives from a human donor with Susac syndrome. The rearrangement joins TRBV30 to TRBJ2-1; 8 bases match TRBD2. The sequencing input was CD4+ T cells from PBMCs. CDR3 nucleotides: TGTGCCTGGAGTGTTAGCGGGGTATACAATGAGCAGTTCTTC. It yields the protein CAWSVSGVYNEQFF. Full variable domain (outside the CDR3, taken from reference TRBV30 and TRBJ2-1): SQTIHQWPATLVQPVGSPLSLECTVEGTSNPNLYWYRQAAGRGLQLLFYSVGIGQISSEVPQNLSASRPQDRQFILSSKKLLLSDSGFYLCAWSVSGVYNEQFFGPGTRLTVL.